These 23 T cell receptor beta chains originate from one sample sequenced in a study of T cell responses to AZD1222 COVID-19 vaccine. Measured with immunoSEQ multiplex PCR; TCRdb has only the in-frame clones, and not every one. The sample carries fewer than 130,000 clones, roughly four fifths recorded once. This specimen consisted of peripheral blood, obtained on day 0 of AZD1222 vaccination. Receptors originate from an adult in good health.

This sequence joins TRBV5-1 and TRBJ2-1; D might be TRBD2 (5 bases). The germline V and J ends were trimmed by 2 bases and 14 bases, with 14 bases remaining between them. This CDR3 spans 12 amino acids. Germline loops: CDR1 SGHRS, CDR2 YFSETQ. In DNA form, the CDR3 reads TGCGCCAGCAGCTTTAGCACGGGGATCGAGTTCTTC. It codes for CASSFSTGIEFF.

The V call is TRBV19, the J call TRBJ1-1; 7 nucleotides line up with TRBD1. The trim removed 5 bases at V and 2 bases at J, leaving 2 bases unmatched. Germline CDR1 LNHDA, CDR2 SQIVND (reference sequence). This CDR3 is built from 13 residues. CDR3 nucleotide sequence: TGTGCCAGTAGTGACAGGGCTAACACTGAAGCTTTCTTT. Its protein product is CASSDRANTEAFF.

The chain recombines TRBV4-3 with TRBJ1-4; D unresolved. This CDR3 comprises 16 residues. V was cut by 0 bases and J by 5 bases, with 13 bases left in between. Germline V gives CDR1 LGHNA, CDR2 YSLEER. CDR3: CASSQEAQRKNEKLFF. The CDR3 DNA is TGCGCCAGCAGCCAAGAGGCACAGCGGAAAAATGAAAAACTGTTTTTT.

The chain has TRBV6-4 and TRBJ2-2, with 12 bases matching TRBD1. Unmatched junction bases numbered 5, after V lost 0 bases and J lost 0 bases. Looked up from germline, CDR1 is MRHNA and CDR2 is SNTAGT. CDR3 length equals 19 residues. CDR3 region: CASSDSKGTGGPNTGELFF. CDR3 sequence (DNA): TGTGCCAGCAGTGACTCGAAAGGGACAGGGGGCCCGAACACCGGGGAGCTGTTTTTT.

The chain uses TRBV24-1 and TRBJ2-1, with 7 positions matching TRBD1. CDR3 length equals 17 residues. Looked up from germline, CDR1 is KGHDR and CDR2 is SFDVKD. V lost 4 bases and J lost 3; bases outside the gene matches: 11. CDR3 protein: CATSETTGAPRYNEQFF. The CDR3, as DNA: TGTGCCACCAGTGAGACCACAGGGGCCCCTCGCTACAATGAGCAGTTCTTC.

The rearrangement links TRBV6-6 to TRBJ1-1, with D possibly matching TRBD1 (6 bases). CDR3 length equals 14 residues. V gave up 0 bases and J gave up 5 bases, with 10 bases separating them. CDR1 MNHNY and CDR2 SVGAGI come from the germline V gene (reference sequence). CDR3 sequence: CASSYSLGGTEAFF. The CDR3 DNA follows: TGTGCCAGCAGTTACTCGTTAGGGGGGACTGAAGCTTTCTTT.

This CDR3 is CASKRDSHTGELFF. CDR3 nucleotides: TGTGCCAGCAAGCGGGACTCCCACACCGGGGAGCTGTTTTTT. V is TRBV9 and J is TRBJ2-2, with 7 bases matching TRBD2. Per the germline V gene, CDR1 is SGDLS and CDR2 is YYNGEE. This CDR3 spans 14 amino acids. Trimming removed 6 bases from V and 3 bases from J; junction bases left unmatched: 5. Full variable domain (remainder filled in from reference TRBV9 and TRBJ2-2): DSGVTQTPKHLITATGQRVTLRCSPRSGDLSVYWYQQSLDQGLQFLIQYYNGEERAKGNILERFSAQQFPDLHSELNLSSLELGDSALYFCASKRDSHTGELFFGEGSRLTVL.

The chain employs TRBV5-1 and TRBJ2-5; a possible D gene is TRBD1 (5 bases). Germline assignment: CDR1 SGHRS and CDR2 YFSETQ. Trimming removed 1 base from V and 2 bases from J, with 6 bases in between. The CDR3 is made up of 13 amino acids. The DNA of the CDR3 is TGCGCCAGCAGCTTGTCAGGGCAAGAGACCCAGTACTTC. Translation gives CASSLSGQETQYF. Variable domain in full (rest from reference TRBV5-1 and TRBJ2-5): KAGVTQTPRYLIKTRGQQVTLSCSPISGHRSVSWYQQTPGQGLQFLFEYFSETQRNKGNFPGRFSGRQFSNSRSEMNVSTLELGDSALYLCASSLSGQETQYFGPGTRLLVL.

V is TRBV28 and J is TRBJ2-4; TRBD1 matches 8 bases. V gave up 10 bases and J gave up 8 bases; unmatched junction bases: 4. This CDR3 comprises 11 residues. The germline V gene has CDR1 MDHEN and CDR2 SYDVKM. CDR3: CAIQGGDIQYF. As DNA, the CDR3 is TGTGCCATACAGGGGGGAGACATTCAGTACTTC.

This clone was detected only a few times. The V and J genes are TRBV9 and TRBJ2-1; 10 positions agree with TRBD2. V was pared by 5 bases and J by 2 bases, with 4 bases of the junction left unmatched. The CDR3 has 15 residues. CDR1 SGDLS and CDR2 YYNGEE come from the germline V gene. CDR3 DNA: TGTGCCAGCAGTAGGACTAGCGGAACCTACAATGAGCAGTTCTTC. This sequence encodes CASSRTSGTYNEQFF. The full variable domain, rest sourced from reference TRBV9 and TRBJ2-1, is DSGVTQTPKHLITATGQRVTLRCSPRSGDLSVYWYQQSLDQGLQFLIQYYNGEERAKGNILERFSAQQFPDLHSELNLSSLELGDSALYFCASSRTSGTYNEQFFGPGTRLTVL.

The gene calls are TRBV7-2 and TRBJ1-1; TRBD1 aligns across 7 bases. The CDR3 has 14 residues. Per germline, CDR1 SGHTA and CDR2 FQGNSA. V lost 1 base to trimming and J lost 5 bases; unmatched junction nucleotides: 4. The CDR3 loop reads CASSLVGGRTEAFF. CDR3 bases: TGTGCCAGCAGCTTAGTAGGGGGCAGAACTGAAGCTTTCTTT.

The rearrangement links TRBV10-2 to TRBJ1-6; the D is unclear. The V gene lost 7 bases and the J gene lost 10 bases, with 11 bases spanning the gap. In germline, CDR1 is WSHSY, CDR2 SAAADI. This CDR3 is built from 12 residues. For the CDR3, the DNA is TGCGCCAGCACGCCCGGGAGGTCACCCCTCCACTTT. Encoded protein: CASTPGRSPLHF.

This chain connects TRBV29-1 to TRBJ2-7, with D possibly TRBD1 on 5 matching bases. CDR1 is SQVTM and CDR2 is ANQGSEA in the germline V gene. V dropped 5 bases and J dropped 3 bases, with 14 bases sitting between them. The CDR3 length is 13 residues. This chain's CDR3 is CSVRRGNGYEQYF. The CDR3, as DNA: TGCAGCGTTAGAAGGGGTAACGGCTACGAGCAGTACTTC.

V is TRBV27 and J is TRBJ2-1; possible D gene TRBD1, 6 bases. Germline CDR1 MNHEY, CDR2 SMNVEV (reference sequence). The V end was cut by 2 bases, the J end by 0 bases, with 14 bases between. The CDR3 is 17 amino acids. CDR3 loop: CASSLGDTVSSYNEQFF. In DNA, the CDR3 is TGTGCCAGCAGTTTAGGGGACACGGTGAGCTCCTACAATGAGCAGTTCTTC.

V gene TRBV9 combines with J gene TRBJ1-2; perhaps TRBD1 as D (5 bases). V lost 6 bases and J 5 bases, leaving 14 bases between the germline ends. Germline-derived CDR1 and CDR2 are SGDLS and YYNGEE. This CDR3 has 13 amino acids. The CDR3 protein is CASTSQGPYGYTF. The CDR3 nucleotides are TGTGCCAGCACGTCCCAGGGACCATATGGCTACACCTTC. Together with reference TRBV9 and TRBJ1-2, the CDR3 gives the full variable domain: DSGVTQTPKHLITATGQRVTLRCSPRSGDLSVYWYQQSLDQGLQFLIQYYNGEERAKGNILERFSAQQFPDLHSELNLSSLELGDSALYFCASTSQGPYGYTFGSGTRLTVV.

V and J are TRBV6-2 or TRBV6-3 and TRBJ1-2; D gene ambiguous. The CDR3 sequence is 19 residues long. Trimming removed 5 bases at V and 3 bases at J, with 28 bases between. Germline loops: CDR1 MNHEY, CDR2 SVGEGT. CDR3 protein: CASSADPTQTTFKDYGYTF. CDR3 nucleotide sequence: TGTGCCAGCAGTGCGGACCCGACTCAAACGACCTTTAAGGACTATGGCTACACCTTC.

This sequence joins TRBV18 and TRBJ1-6, with 9 bases matching TRBD1. Germline CDR1 KGHSH, CDR2 LQKENI. The V segment lost 5 bases and the J segment 7 bases; nucleotides outside the gene matches: 6. The CDR3 loop spans 15 amino acids. The CDR3 sequence is CASSSGQGGNSPLHF. The DNA for the CDR3 is TGTGCCAGCTCATCGGGACAGGGAGGCAATTCACCCCTCCACTTT.

This chain links TRBV19 with TRBJ2-5; 7 positions match TRBD2. The V gene's germline CDR1 is LNHDA and CDR2 SQIVND (reference sequence). Trimming cost V 1 base and J 5 bases; bases outside gene matches: 7. The CDR3 is 15 amino acids. The CDR3 DNA reads as TGTGCCAGTAGTATAGGAGGGACTATTAGGGAGACCCAGTACTTC. Translation: CASSIGGTIRETQYF.

The chain recombines TRBV6-1 with TRBJ2-1, with 7 bases lining up with TRBD1. Losses at the gene ends were 2 bases for V and 4 bases for J; bases not matched to a gene: 8. The CDR3 length is 16 residues. The germline gives CDR1 MNHNS, CDR2 SASEGT. The CDR3 protein is CASSESRTGPYNEQFF. CDR3 bases: TGTGCCAGCAGTGAATCCCGGACAGGCCCTTACAATGAGCAGTTCTTC.

The gene calls are TRBV7-9 and TRBJ2-2; no clear D gene. V was trimmed by 3 bases and J by 0 bases, leaving 14 bases between them. This CDR3 spans 17 amino acids. The V gene's germline CDR1 is SEHNR and CDR2 FQNEAQ (reference sequence). The CDR3 DNA reads TGTGCCAGCAGCTTTAGCATGGGCAGACCGAACACCGGGGAGCTGTTTTTT. This gives the protein CASSFSMGRPNTGELFF. The complete variable domain, with remaining parts taken from reference TRBV7-9 and TRBJ2-2, reads DTGVSQNPRHKITKRGQNVTFRCDPISEHNRLYWYRQTLGQGPEFLTYFQNEAQLEKSRLLSDRFSAERPKGSFSTLEIQRTEQGDSAMYLCASSFSMGRPNTGELFFGEGSRLTVL.

The rearrangement joins TRBV5-6 to TRBJ1-1; D call uncertain. V lost 3 bases and J 4 bases, leaving 10 bases between the germline ends. This CDR3 has 13 residues. Looked up from germline, CDR1 is SGHDT and CDR2 is YYEEEE. CDR3 sequence (DNA): TGTGCCAGCAGCTCGATTGGGAGCACTGAAGCTTTCTTT. Its translation: CASSSIGSTEAFF. The complete variable domain, with remaining parts taken from reference TRBV5-6 and TRBJ1-1, reads DAGVTQSPTHLIKTRGQQVTLRCSPKSGHDTVSWYQQALGQGPQFIFQYYEEEERQRGNFPDRFSGHQFPNYSSELNVNALLLGDSALYLCASSSIGSTEAFFGQGTRLTVV.

This clone was counted only a few times. The V and J genes are TRBV4-1 and TRBJ1-1, with D maybe TRBD1 (6 bases). V lost 5 bases to trimming and J lost 0 bases, with 10 bases between them. This CDR3 spans 14 amino acids. CDR1 MGHRA and CDR2 YSYEKL come from the germline V gene. CDR3 amino acids: CASSFGQMNTEAFF. The CDR3 coding sequence is TGCGCCAGCAGCTTCGGACAGATGAACACTGAAGCTTTCTTT.

CDR3 in DNA: TGCGCCAGCAGCCAATGGGGGGAAAATCAGCCCCAGCATTTT. This sequence encodes CASSQWGENQPQHF. The J gene is TRBJ1-5, the V gene TRBV4-1; tentative D call: TRBD1 (5 bases). V dropped 2 bases and J dropped 4 bases, with 9 bases sitting between them. Germline lookup yields CDR1 MGHRA and CDR2 YSYEKL. The CDR3 extends over 14 amino acids.